The rows below give T cell receptor beta chains drawn from one sample of a study of vaccination and CD4 T cells after COVID-19. One entry per CDR3 protein results from TCRdb running MiXCR on the PCR reads. The sample holds 15,000 to 20,000 distinct CDR3 sequences, roughly half seen once. No antigen has been identified for these receptors. Here the sequenced sample was CD4+ T cells from blood, cultured in vitro, taken about 7 months after SARS-CoV-2 vaccination. The receptors derive from a human donor who had recovered from COVID-19. Each CDR3 is given with its conserved first and last residue. D genes are given only for firm matches. Clone size is given for some rows only: seen once, a few or many times, or a class if the clone is expanded.

TGTGCCAGCAGCCTCGGACAGAAATTTACAGATACGCAGTATTTT CASSLGQKFTDTQYF TRBJ2-3 NA NA TRBV7-3
TGCAGTGCTGCCGGGACAGTCACCTACAATGAGCAGTTCTTC CSAAGTVTYNEQFF TRBJ2-1 TRBD1 few TRBV20-1
TGTGCCAGTAGTATGTGGGGCAGTTCCCACGAGCAGTACTTC CASSMWGSSHEQYF TRBJ2-7 NA NA TRBV19
TGTGCCAGCAGTCTCGTTACTAATTCACCCCTCCACTTT CASSLVTNSPLHF TRBJ1-6 NA NA TRBV7-2
TGTGCCAGCAGCTCCCGGGACAGGGGAGGCTACACCTTC CASSSRDRGGYTF TRBJ1-2 TRBD1 NA TRBV7-2
TGCGCCAGCAGCCGACAGACAGGGAATTCACCCCTCCACTTT CASSRQTGNSPLHF TRBJ1-6 TRBD1 NA TRBV5-1
TGTGCCAGCAGTGCAGAGGGGGGGGCCCTAGAGACCCAGTACTTC CASSAEGGALETQYF TRBJ2-5 NA few TRBV6-4
TGCGCCAGCAGCCAGGACAGGATCTATGGCTACACCTTC CASSQDRIYGYTF TRBJ1-2 TRBD1 NA TRBV5-1
TGTGCCAGCAGACTAGCGGATACAGATACGCAGTATTTT CASRLADTDTQYF TRBJ2-3 TRBD2 few TRBV7-6
TGCAGTGCAGGGGACAGGGTGGAGGGCACAGATACGCAGTATTTT CSAGDRVEGTDTQYF TRBJ2-3 TRBD1 NA TRBV20-1
TGTGCCAGCAGCTTGCAGATACTGGACGAGCAGTACTTC CASSLQILDEQYF TRBJ2-7 NA NA TRBV7-9
TGTGCCATCAGTGAGTATAGGGGGCCGACCTACGAGCAGTACTTC CAISEYRGPTYEQYF TRBJ2-7 TRBD1 few TRBV10-3
TGTGCCAGCAGTTTAGACACCCGGGGCTATGGCTACACCTTC CASSLDTRGYGYTF TRBJ1-2 NA NA TRBV27
TGCAGCGTATCGGACAGGGGTGGCTACAATGAGCAGTTCTTC CSVSDRGGYNEQFF TRBJ2-1 TRBD1 NA TRBV29-1
TGTGCCAGCAGTTACTGGGGGGGGGCGGGGGCCAACGTCCTGACTTTC CASSYWGGAGANVLTF TRBJ2-6 NA NA TRBV6-5
TGTGCCACCAGTGATTCCAGGGGACTTACCACAGATACGCAGTATTTT CATSDSRGLTTDTQYF TRBJ2-3 NA once TRBV24-1
TGTGCCACCGGTAAGACTAGCGGCCCTCATACGCAGTATTTT CATGKTSGPHTQYF TRBJ2-3 TRBD2 NA TRBV24-1
TGTGCCAGCAGTTACGACCTGAACACTGAAGCTTTCTTT CASSYDLNTEAFF TRBJ1-1 NA NA TRBV7-2
TGTGCCACCAGCAGAGGAGGGTCGGATTCACCCCTCCACTTT CATSRGGSDSPLHF TRBJ1-6 NA few TRBV15